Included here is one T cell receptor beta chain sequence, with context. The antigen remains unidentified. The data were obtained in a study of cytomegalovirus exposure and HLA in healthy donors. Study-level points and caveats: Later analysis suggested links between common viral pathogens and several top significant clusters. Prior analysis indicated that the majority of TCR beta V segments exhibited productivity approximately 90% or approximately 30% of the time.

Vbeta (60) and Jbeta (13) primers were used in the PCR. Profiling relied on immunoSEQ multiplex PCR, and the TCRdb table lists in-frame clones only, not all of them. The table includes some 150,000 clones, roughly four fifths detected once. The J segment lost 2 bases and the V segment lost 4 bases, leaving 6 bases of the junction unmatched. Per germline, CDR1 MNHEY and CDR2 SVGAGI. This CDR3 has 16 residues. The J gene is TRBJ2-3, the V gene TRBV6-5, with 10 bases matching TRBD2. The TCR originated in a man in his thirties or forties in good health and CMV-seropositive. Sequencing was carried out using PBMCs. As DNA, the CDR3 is TGTGCCAGCAGTTCTTTGACTAGCGGGTTCACAGATACGCAGTATTTT. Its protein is CASSSLTSGFTDTQYF.